This T cell receptor beta chain derives from a study of blood T cells in healthy people across ages. General study findings and limits: PBMCs were not sorted, which prevented a conclusive comparison of naive versus antigen-experienced cells. Roughly linear age-related decline in beta diversity appeared, significant by age around 38.

This clonotype was detected only a few times. Its antigen is not identified. All donors came from Russia, were Caucasian and healthy, and spanned ages 6 to 90. The trim removed 7 bases at V and 4 bases at J, leaving 12 bases unmatched. The CDR3 sequence is 15 residues long. CDR1 and CDR2 from the germline V gene are DFQATT and SNEGSKA (reference sequence). Through a sample-barcoded 5' primer and a J-beta primer mix, a second PCR was run for about 7 to 12 cycles. Through a template-switch adaptor with 12 random nucleotides, each cDNA molecule received a tag. TCRdb called the 5' RACE reads again in MiXCR, with one record for every CDR3 protein. The data show 700,000 or so distinct CDR3 sequences, about a fifth seen once.

Input material: blood. This chain joins TRBV20-1 and TRBJ2-3; TRBD2 agrees at 9 bases. The TCR was taken from a man aged 70-80 years in good health. The CDR3 DNA sequence: TGCAGTGTGGCGGGAAGCGGGAGGATCTCAGATACGCAGTATTTT. Its protein product is CSVAGSGRISDTQYF.